A selection of T cell receptor beta chains follows, all from one sample in a study of blood T cell repertoires in COVID-19. Data came from immunoSEQ multiplex PCR; TCRdb stores just in-frame clones and leaves some out. The repertoire holds about 90,000 clones, approximately 80% seen once, with about an eighth in the top ten. Sequenced material: peripheral blood. These receptors were obtained from a human donor in a cohort sampled during active COVID-19. Each CDR3 is given with its conserved first and last residue. The order of the fields is clone size, V gene, J gene, D gene, CDR3 protein, CDR3 DNA. D genes are given only for firm matches. Size is omitted from some rows. Given values are once, few, many or a class for expanded clones.

clone_size: .
v_call: TRBV2
j_call: TRBJ2-1
d_call: TRBD1
cdr3_aa: CASSSNRGNEQFF
cdr3_nt: TGTGCCAGCAGTTCAAACAGGGGGAATGAGCAGTTCTTC

clone_size: .
v_call: TRBV27
j_call: TRBJ1-5
d_call: .
cdr3_aa: CASSLAGPVGQPQHF
cdr3_nt: TGTGCCAGCAGTTTGGCAGGTCCAGTAGGTCAGCCCCAGCATTTT

clone_size: .
v_call: TRBV3-1/TRBV3-2
j_call: TRBJ2-4
d_call: .
cdr3_aa: CASSQMCEDIQYF
cdr3_nt: TGTGCCAGCAGCCAGATGTGTGAGGACATTCAGTACTTC

clone_size: once
v_call: TRBV6-6
j_call: TRBJ2-3
d_call: .
cdr3_aa: CASSYPGHTDTQYF
cdr3_nt: TGTGCCAGCAGTTACCCCGGACACACAGATACGCAGTATTTT

clone_size: .
v_call: TRBV18
j_call: TRBJ2-3
d_call: .
cdr3_aa: CASSPQRSTDTQYF
cdr3_nt: TGTGCCAGCTCACCACAGAGAAGCACAGATACGCAGTATTTT

clone_size: .
v_call: TRBV5-8
j_call: TRBJ2-1
d_call: TRBD1
cdr3_aa: CASREADREDNEQFF
cdr3_nt: TGTGCCAGCAGAGAAGCGGACAGGGAAGATAATGAGCAGTTCTTC

clone_size: .
v_call: TRBV5-1
j_call: TRBJ1-1
d_call: .
cdr3_aa: CASSLEGVAEAFF
cdr3_nt: TGCGCCAGCAGCTTGGAAGGGGTGGCTGAAGCTTTCTTT

clone_size: .
v_call: TRBV7-8
j_call: TRBJ2-5
d_call: .
cdr3_aa: CASSLGGDQETQYF
cdr3_nt: TGTGCCAGCAGCTTAGGGGGGGACCAAGAGACCCAGTACTTC

clone_size: .
v_call: TRBV5-1
j_call: TRBJ2-7
d_call: TRBD1
cdr3_aa: CASSLGHRDSSYEQYF
cdr3_nt: TGCGCCAGCAGCTTGGGACACCGGGACAGCTCCTACGAGCAGTACTTC

clone_size: .
v_call: TRBV7-9
j_call: TRBJ2-3
d_call: .
cdr3_aa: CASSFMGADTQYF
cdr3_nt: TGTGCCAGCAGCTTTATGGGCGCAGATACGCAGTATTTT

clone_size: .
v_call: TRBV5-1
j_call: TRBJ1-2
d_call: .
cdr3_aa: CASSIRTTLSPNYGYTF
cdr3_nt: TGCGCCAGCAGCATCAGGACAACGCTGTCACCTAACTATGGCTACACCTTC

clone_size: .
v_call: TRBV24-1
j_call: TRBJ1-2
d_call: TRBD1
cdr3_aa: CATSDADRGGGYTF
cdr3_nt: TGTGCCACCAGTGACGCGGACAGGGGCGGGGGCTACACCTTC

clone_size: .
v_call: TRBV4-1
j_call: TRBJ2-5
d_call: .
cdr3_aa: CASSQAEGKTQYF
cdr3_nt: TGCGCCAGCAGCCAAGCGGAGGGAAAGACCCAGTACTTC

clone_size: few
v_call: TRBV10-1
j_call: TRBJ1-6
d_call: .
cdr3_aa: CASSVGENSPLHF
cdr3_nt: TGCGCCAGCAGCGTAGGGGAAAATTCACCCCTCCACTTT

clone_size: .
v_call: TRBV5-4
j_call: TRBJ2-7
d_call: .
cdr3_aa: CASSFGGGSRSEQYF
cdr3_nt: TGTGCCAGCAGCTTCGGCGGCGGCAGCCGAAGCGAGCAGTACTTC

clone_size: .
v_call: TRBV5-1
j_call: TRBJ2-1
d_call: .
cdr3_aa: CASSLDTSSYNEQFF
cdr3_nt: TGCGCCAGCAGCTTGGATACGAGCTCCTACAATGAGCAGTTCTTC

clone_size: .
v_call: TRBV5-4
j_call: TRBJ1-5
d_call: .
cdr3_aa: CASRRGPNQPQHF
cdr3_nt: TGTGCCAGCAGACGCGGCCCTAATCAGCCCCAGCATTTT

clone_size: once
v_call: TRBV5-1
j_call: TRBJ2-7
d_call: TRBD1
cdr3_aa: CASSLLDRATNEQYF
cdr3_nt: TGCGCCAGCAGCTTACTAGACAGGGCGACAAACGAGCAGTACTTC

clone_size: few
v_call: TRBV5-1
j_call: TRBJ2-2
d_call: .
cdr3_aa: CASEGVANTGELFF
cdr3_nt: TGCGCCAGCGAAGGGGTCGCGAACACCGGGGAGCTGTTTTTT

clone_size: .
v_call: TRBV7-3
j_call: TRBJ2-6
d_call: TRBD1
cdr3_aa: CASSSLGQGRGANVLTF
cdr3_nt: TGTGCCAGCAGCTCCCTCGGACAGGGCAGGGGGGCCAACGTCCTGACTTTC